One and the same sample provided the 24 T cell receptor beta chains below, sequenced in a study of cytomegalovirus exposure and HLA in healthy donors. 13 Jbeta primers and 60 Vbeta primers were used for the PCR. The method was immunoSEQ multiplex PCR; TCRdb's version includes in-frame clones alone and lacks a portion of them. The table shows fewer than 120,000 clones, with around 88% occurring only once. The sequenced sample was PBMCs. Receptors were obtained from a man aged 35 to 55 in good health and CMV-seronegative.

Only a few counts were recorded for this clone. The chain uses TRBV7-9 and TRBJ1-2; D is possibly TRBD1 (6 bases). This CDR3 region has 14 residues. V lost 1 base to trimming and J lost 3 bases, with 9 bases between them. Germline V gene lookup returns CDR1 SEHNR and CDR2 FQNEAQ (reference sequence). CDR3 sequence (DNA): TGTGCCAGCAGCTTAGGTCCAGGGGACTATGGCTACACCTTC. Its protein is CASSLGPGDYGYTF.

The J gene is TRBJ1-5, the V gene TRBV5-1; D is unclear. Germline V gene data show CDR1 as SGHRS and CDR2 as YFSETQ. This CDR3 region has 14 residues. The V end lost 2 bases, the J end lost 3 bases, and 9 bases lay between the germline ends. This chain's CDR3 is CASSLGGFNQPQHF. In DNA form, the CDR3 reads TGCGCCAGCAGCTTAGGAGGGTTCAATCAGCCCCAGCATTTT.

This clone was detected once. The rearrangement uses TRBV28 and TRBJ1-2, with D hard to call. The CDR3 is made up of 14 amino acids. The V gene lost 2 bases and the J gene lost 5 bases, with 12 bases spanning the gap. Per the germline V gene, CDR1 is MDHEN and CDR2 is SYDVKM. The CDR3 here is CASSLRTETYGYTF. For the CDR3, the DNA is TGTGCCAGCAGTTTAAGGACTGAAACTTATGGCTACACCTTC.

The V gene is TRBV4-2, the J gene TRBJ1-5, with D tentatively TRBD1 (6 bases). This CDR3 is 16 amino acids long. CDR1 and CDR2 from the germline V gene are LGHNA and YNFKEQ. Trimming left V 3 bases short and J 1 base short, with 13 bases between. Here the CDR3 reads CASSQLGGMSNQPQHF. The CDR3 region has the DNA TGTGCCAGCAGCCAGTTAGGGGGTATGAGCAATCAGCCCCAGCATTTT.

V gene TRBV5-4 combines with J gene TRBJ2-7, with D possibly TRBD2 on 5 matching bases. V was trimmed by 4 bases and J by 3 bases, leaving 14 bases between them. In germline, CDR1 is SGHNT, CDR2 YYREEE (reference sequence). The CDR3 sequence is 14 residues long. The DNA for the CDR3 is TGTGCCAGCAGCACAGCCGGGATCCTCTACGAGCAGTACTTC. As protein: CASSTAGILYEQYF.

Here the CDR3 reads CASSVRDSYGYTF. CDR3 sequence (DNA): TGTGCCAGCAGTGTCCGGGACAGTTATGGCTACACCTTC. V is TRBV2 and J is TRBJ1-2, with 7 nucleotides matching TRBD1. CDR3 size: 13 residues. Germline V gene lookup returns CDR1 SNHLY and CDR2 FYNNEI. V dropped 4 bases and J dropped 5; count of bases not matched to a gene: 4. The full variable domain, its missing parts supplied by reference TRBV2 and TRBJ1-2, is EPEVTQTPSHQVTQMGQEVILRCVPISNHLYFYWYRQILGQKVEFLVSFYNNEISEKSEIFDDQFSVERPDGSNFTLKIRSTKLEDSAMYFCASSVRDSYGYTFGSGTRLTVV.

The chain combines TRBV10-3 with TRBJ1-2; D is undetermined. Trimming took 4 bases from V and 7 from J, leaving 13 bases between them. The CDR3 totals 13 residues. Germline V lookup: CDR1 ENHRY, CDR2 SYGVKD. The CDR3 DNA reads as TGTGCCATCAGTGGAGCGGGAGTCGGTGGCTACACCTTC. Protein: CAISGAGVGGYTF.

This clone was picked up one time. The chain uses TRBV11-3 and TRBJ2-7, with 11 bases lining up with TRBD1. J lost 3 bases, V lost 5 bases, and 6 bases had no gene match. Germline CDR1 and CDR2: SGHNT and YENEEA. CDR3 length: 15 amino acids. In DNA, the CDR3 is TGTGCCAGCAGCCCAGGACAGGGGGCTATCTACGAGCAGTACTTC. This sequence encodes CASSPGQGAIYEQYF.

The table lists this clone with a count of one. CDR3 nucleotide sequence: TGTGCCAGTAGTATCCGACAGCAGAACTATGGCTACACCTTC. Amino acids: CASSIRQQNYGYTF. The V call is TRBV19, the J call TRBJ1-2, with TRBD1 as a possible D gene (5 bases). Germline V gene sequence: CDR1 LNHDA, CDR2 SQIVND (reference sequence). This CDR3 spans 14 amino acids. V lost 3 bases and J lost 2, with 10 bases in between.

V gene TRBV27 combines with J gene TRBJ2-1, with 9 bases matching TRBD1. The CDR3 consists of 15 residues. Per the germline V gene, CDR1 is MNHEY and CDR2 is SMNVEV (reference sequence). The junction had 11 bases not matched to a gene; V was cut back by 5 bases and J by 9 bases. The DNA of the CDR3 is TGTGCCAGCAGTCCCGGGACAGGGTCTATCAGTGAGCAGTTCTTC. It is translated as CASSPGTGSISEQFF.

The J gene is TRBJ2-3, the V gene TRBV4-1; 7 bases align to TRBD2. Germline lookup yields CDR1 MGHRA and CDR2 YSYEKL. Trimming removed 0 bases from V and 4 bases from J; junction bases left unmatched: 7. The CDR3 covers 16 residues. In DNA form, the CDR3 reads TGCGCCAGCAGCCAAGAGTCTTGGGGGAGGGCAGATACGCAGTATTTT. This gives the protein CASSQESWGRADTQYF.

The chain recombines TRBV4-2 with TRBJ1-4; D ambiguous. CDR1 is LGHNA, CDR2 YNFKEQ, per germline. V lost 4 bases and J 3 bases, leaving 12 bases between the germline ends. This CDR3 has 15 amino acids. In DNA form, the CDR3 reads TGTGCCAGCAGCCCATTTTCCGGGTCTAATGAAAAACTGTTTTTT. The encoded protein is CASSPFSGSNEKLFF.

This sequence joins TRBV5-1 and TRBJ2-7, with 8 bases aligning to TRBD1. After removal of 0 bases from V and 4 bases from J, the junction contained 6 bases not matched to a gene. Germline V lookup: CDR1 SGHRS, CDR2 YFSETQ. The CDR3 is 15 residues long. In nucleotides, the CDR3 is TGCGCCAGCAGCTTGGCGCAGGGGGCAGGATACGAGCAGTACTTC. Protein: CASSLAQGAGYEQYF. The variable domain in full, with the rest retrieved from reference TRBV5-1 and TRBJ2-7, is KAGVTQTPRYLIKTRGQQVTLSCSPISGHRSVSWYQQTPGQGLQFLFEYFSETQRNKGNFPGRFSGRQFSNSRSEMNVSTLELGDSALYLCASSLAQGAGYEQYFGPGTRLTVT.

The genes are TRBV14 and TRBJ2-1, with D perhaps matching TRBD2 (6 bases). Germline CDR1 reads SGHDN; CDR2 reads FVKESK. Trimming took off 3 bases at V and 5 bases at J, with 14 bases between the two ends. The CDR3 covers 15 residues. DNA of the CDR3: TGTGCCAGCAGCCAGGGCAAGCGGGCCAACAATGAGCAGTTCTTC. Translating it yields CASSQGKRANNEQFF.

The chain carries TRBV29-1 and TRBJ1-2, with 7 bases aligning to TRBD1. This CDR3 comprises 14 residues. After removal of 4 bases from V and 4 bases from J, the junction contained 9 bases not matched to a gene. Germline CDR1 and CDR2: SQVTM and ANQGSEA. The CDR3, as DNA: TGCAGCGTTGTGTTGGGACAGACTATCTATGGCTACACCTTC. Translation: CSVVLGQTIYGYTF.

V usage is TRBV27 and J usage is TRBJ1-5, with D possibly TRBD1 on 5 matching bases. Germline CDR1 and CDR2: MNHEY and SMNVEV (reference sequence). This CDR3 has 13 residues. The CDR3 region is CAAGIPGNQPQHF. The CDR3 coding sequence is TGTGCAGCAGGGATTCCAGGGAATCAGCCCCAGCATTTT.

The chain combines TRBV6-1 with TRBJ2-3; D not certain. V dropped 6 bases and J dropped 2 bases, with 15 bases sitting between them. The CDR3 has 15 residues. Germline CDR1 and CDR2: MNHNS and SASEGT. This chain's CDR3 is CASSPFGGYTDTQYF. CDR3 DNA: TGTGCCAGCAGCCCCTTTGGCGGTTACACAGATACGCAGTATTTT.

The V gene is TRBV2, the J gene TRBJ2-7, with D possibly TRBD1 on 5 matching bases. This CDR3 has 14 amino acids. Trimming shortened V by 6 bases and J by 5 bases, and 17 bases separated the two germline ends. Germline-derived CDR1 and CDR2 are SNHLY and FYNNEI. The chain's CDR3 is CASSRTRSNHEQYF. CDR3 bases: TGTGCCAGCAGCAGGACAAGGTCGAACCACGAGCAGTACTTC.

The chain recombines TRBV6-6 with TRBJ2-5; D is perhaps TRBD1 (6 bases). The CDR3 is 14 residues long. Trimming cost V 6 bases and J 1 base, with 12 bases left between them. Germline CDR1 MNHNY, CDR2 SVGAGI (reference sequence). The CDR3 DNA reads as TGTGCCAGCAGACCGGACAGTCTCCAAGAGACCCAGTACTTC. This codes for CASRPDSLQETQYF.

The chain joins TRBV7-7 to TRBJ2-1; 8 bases align to TRBD1. CDR1 and CDR2 (germline): SSHAT, FNYEAQ (reference sequence). The CDR3 loop spans 16 amino acids. Unmatched junction bases numbered 13, after V lost 4 bases and J lost 8 bases. Here the CDR3 DNA reads TGTGCCAGCAGCTCCTTTGGGGGAGCAGGGGGCGATGAGCAGTTCTTC. Its translation is CASSSFGGAGGDEQFF.

This chain joins TRBV6-1 and TRBJ2-7, with D possibly matching TRBD1 (5 bases). CDR1 and CDR2 from the germline V gene are MNHNS and SASEGT. Trimming took off 6 bases at V and 4 bases at J, with 10 bases between the two ends. The CDR3 sequence is 12 residues long. The CDR3 loop reads CASSRVGYEQYF. In DNA form, the CDR3 reads TGTGCCAGCAGCAGGGTTGGATACGAGCAGTACTTC.

The chain is built from TRBV6-6 and TRBJ2-5, with a weak D call TRBD1 (6 bases). Per germline, CDR1 MNHNY and CDR2 SVGAGI (reference sequence). Deletions cut 7 bases from V and 1 base from J, with 13 bases between. This CDR3 is built from 14 residues. The CDR3 spells CASMTGPLQETQYF. CDR3 DNA: TGTGCCAGCATGACAGGCCCCCTCCAAGAGACCCAGTACTTC.

This chain connects TRBV16 to TRBJ1-2, with a weak D call TRBD1 (6 bases). The CDR3 consists of 11 residues. From germline, CDR1 is KGHSY and CDR2 FQNENV. Trimming left V 6 bases short and J 8 bases short, with 10 bases between. The CDR3 DNA follows: TGTGCCAGCAGTCCAGGGGAAGGCTACACCTTC. Translating it yields CASSPGEGYTF.

The chain couples TRBV28 to TRBJ1-5, with TRBD1 identical over 8 bases. Germline lookup yields CDR1 MDHEN and CDR2 SYDVKM. The CDR3 consists of 14 residues. The junction had 9 bases not matched to a gene; V was cut back by 8 bases and J by 6 bases. The CDR3, as DNA: TGTGCCAGCCGAGGACAGGGAGGGGTTCAGCCCCAGCATTTT. It is translated as CASRGQGGVQPQHF.